These 21 T cell receptor beta chains were all obtained from the same sample, sequenced in a study of Graves' ophthalmopathy and Graves' hyperthyroidism. Scientists amplified the TCR beta CDR3 regions from RNA transcripts. An initial RT-PCR round employing HTBI primers preceded a second-round multiplex PCR. MiXCR, applied by TCRdb to the multiplex PCR reads, yields one record per CDR3 protein. In the table there are about 480,000 distinct CDR3 sequences, about an eighth of which are singletons. Sequences were obtained from blood. The receptors were sampled from a woman aged 30 to 39 with Graves' ophthalmopathy.

This clonotype was detected ten times or more. This CDR3 reads CASNYAESWGTQYF. Written as DNA, the CDR3 is TGTGCCAGCAACTACGCCGAGAGTTGGGGGACCCAGTACTTC. V usage is TRBV6-6 and J usage is TRBJ2-5; D is uncertain. The CDR3 consists of 14 residues. Germline V CDR1 and CDR2: MNHNY, SVGAGI (reference sequence). V was clipped by 7 bases and J by 7 bases, with 19 bases between them.

This clonotype was counted many times. The V gene is TRBV27, the J gene TRBJ2-7, with 9 bases aligning to TRBD1. This CDR3 spans 12 amino acids. Per germline, CDR1 MNHEY and CDR2 SMNVEV (reference sequence). J gave up 4 bases and V 6 bases, and 1 base lay outside the gene matches. CDR3 in DNA: TGTGCCAGCAGGACAGGGGGTTACGAGCAGTACTTC. The encoded protein is CASRTGGYEQYF.

This clonotype was seen ten or more times. The chain combines TRBV6-5 with TRBJ1-1; D is unresolved. Germline CDR1 MNHEY, CDR2 SVGAGI. Trimming removed 4 bases at V and 5 bases at J, with 8 bases between. The length of the CDR3 is 12 residues. The CDR3: CASSFGLTEAFF. The CDR3 DNA reads TGTGCCAGCAGTTTTGGGTTGACTGAAGCTTTCTTT.

At least ten counts were recorded for this clonotype. The chain employs TRBV6-1 and TRBJ1-1; D ambiguous. The V end was cut by 3 bases, the J end by 0 bases, with 8 bases between. The CDR3 contains 14 residues. CDR1 and CDR2 from the germline V gene are MNHNS and SASEGT. This CDR3 is CASSERRVNTEAFF. CDR3 nucleotides: TGTGCCAGCAGTGAGAGAAGGGTGAACACTGAAGCTTTCTTT.

In this sample, this clonotype turned up many times. This chain connects TRBV12-3 or TRBV12-4 to TRBJ1-1; TRBD1 matches 7 bases. CDR3 size: 12 residues. V lost 6 bases to trimming and J lost 7 bases; unmatched junction nucleotides: 5. CDR3 coding DNA: TGTGCCAGCAGCGAGACAGGGATTGAAGCTTTCTTT. Protein product: CASSETGIEAFF.

This clonotype was recorded many times. This chain uses TRBV28 with TRBJ1-1, with no clear D. CDR3 length equals 12 residues. The V end lost 5 bases, the J end lost 12 bases, and 16 bases lay between the germline ends. The germline V gene encodes CDR1 MDHEN and CDR2 SYDVKM. The DNA of the CDR3 is TGTGCCAGCAGTAACCCTATCCCCCGGCCTTTCTTT. Protein: CASSNPIPRPFF.

This clonotype occurred a few times. This sequence joins TRBV27 and TRBJ1-6; 9 bases are shared with TRBD1. The CDR3 spans 18 residues. Germline V gene sequence: CDR1 MNHEY, CDR2 SMNVEV (reference sequence). V lost 3 bases to trimming and J lost 10 bases; unmatched junction nucleotides: 16. This CDR3 is CASSFGGRRTGVGSPLHF. CDR3 DNA: TGTGCCAGCAGTTTTGGGGGCAGAAGGACAGGGGTCGGGTCACCCCTCCACTTT.

For this clonotype: A read error may produce the germline difference seen at one junction end. The chain carries TRBV6-2 or TRBV6-3 and TRBJ2-7, with D perhaps matching TRBD1 or TRBD2 (5 bases each). Per the germline V gene, CDR1 is MNHEY and CDR2 is SVGEGT. The CDR3 loop spans 14 amino acids. The CDR3 DNA reads as TGTGCCAGCAAGAGGGGATCGAGCTCCTACGAACAGTACTTC. Protein product: CASKRGSSSYEQYF.

This clonotype showed up many times. The gene calls are TRBV7-2 and TRBJ2-7, with D possibly TRBD2 on 7 matching bases. The germline V gene has CDR1 SGHTA and CDR2 FQGNSA. V was trimmed by 0 bases and J by 2 bases, leaving 14 bases between them. CDR3 length: 16 residues. The CDR3 DNA reads as TGTGCCAGCAGCTTAGCTCGCGGGGGCTCAACCTACGAGCAGTACTTC. It is translated as CASSLARGGSTYEQYF. Full variable domain (missing parts from reference TRBV7-2 and TRBJ2-7): GAGVSQSPSNKVTEKGKDVELRCDPISGHTALYWYRQSLGQGLEFLIYFQGNSAPDKSGLPSDRFSAERTGGSVSTLTIQRTQQEDSAVYLCASSLARGGSTYEQYFGPGTRLTVT.

The sample holds a few counts of this clonotype. The V gene is TRBV11-2, the J gene TRBJ2-2, with D tentatively TRBD1 (5 bases). CDR1 and CDR2 from the germline V gene are SGHAT and FQNNGV. Trimming took 0 bases from V and 2 from J, leaving 13 bases between them. The CDR3 runs to 17 residues. CDR3 sequence: CASSLDVMTENTGELFF. CDR3 in DNA: TGTGCCAGCAGCTTAGATGTTATGACAGAAAACACCGGGGAGCTGTTTTTT.

This clonotype was observed many times. The J gene is TRBJ2-7, the V gene TRBV6-1, with 10 bases aligning to TRBD1. CDR1 is MNHNS, CDR2 SASEGT, per germline. This CDR3 region has 13 residues. Losses at the gene ends were 7 bases for V and 6 bases for J; bases not matched to a gene: 6. As DNA, the CDR3 is TGTGCCAGCACATGGGACAGGGGCGGCGAGCAGTACTTC. Translated: CASTWDRGGEQYF.

The J gene is TRBJ1-1, the V gene TRBV7-2; D unclear. CDR1 is SGHTA, CDR2 FQGNSA, per germline. CDR3 length: 15 residues. V lost 7 bases and J lost 0, with 15 bases in between. CDR3 bases: TGTGCCAGCAAACCCAAAAATGGGGTGAACACTGAAGCTTTCTTT. Translating it yields CASKPKNGVNTEAFF.

This clonotype was picked up many times. CDR3 coding DNA: TGTGCCAGCAGTTTATCGAGACAACCAGGTACTGAAGCTTTCTTT. Translation gives CASSLSRQPGTEAFF. The rearrangement joins TRBV27 to TRBJ1-1; no clear D. The CDR3 spans 15 residues. Germline CDR1 MNHEY, CDR2 SMNVEV (reference sequence). V lost 0 bases and J lost 5, with 13 bases in between.

This clonotype was seen only a few times. The V and J genes are TRBV12-3 or TRBV12-4 and TRBJ1-6; D call uncertain. V lost 5 bases to trimming and J lost 4 bases, with 12 bases between them. The CDR3 is 15 residues long. The CDR3: CASSPRRAYNSPLHF. The CDR3 nucleotides read TGTGCCAGCAGTCCCAGGAGGGCATATAATTCACCCCTCCACTTT.

The chain carries TRBV20-1 and TRBJ2-5, with D possibly being TRBD1 or TRBD2 (6 bases each). Trimming shortened V by 0 bases and J by 4 bases, and 12 bases separated the two germline ends. Germline CDR1 and CDR2: DFQATT and SNEGSKA (reference sequence). CDR3 length: 14 amino acids. The CDR3 spells CSAREGGPGETQYF. In DNA form, the CDR3 reads TGCAGTGCTAGAGAAGGGGGGCCGGGAGAGACCCAGTACTTC.

At least ten counts were recorded for this clonotype. The chain couples TRBV6-5 to TRBJ2-2; 8 bases agree with TRBD2. With V trimmed by 4 bases and J by 4 bases, 5 bases remained unmatched. This CDR3 region has 15 residues. CDR1 is MNHEY and CDR2 is SVGAGI in the germline V gene. The chain's CDR3 is CASSFGLAVTGELFF. CDR3 DNA: TGTGCCAGCAGTTTCGGACTAGCAGTCACCGGGGAGCTGTTTTTT.

This chain connects TRBV10-3 to TRBJ2-2; D is uncertain. V dropped 2 bases and J dropped 0 bases, with 7 bases sitting between them. The CDR3 is made up of 15 amino acids. Germline lookup yields CDR1 ENHRY and CDR2 SYGVKD. CDR3 in amino acids: CAISEGKSNTGELFF. Here the CDR3 DNA reads TGTGCCATCAGTGAGGGCAAATCGAACACCGGGGAGCTGTTTTTT.

This clonotype was detected many times. The chain has TRBV7-9 and TRBJ1-1, with 7 nucleotides matching TRBD1. Germline trimming cut 6 bases from V and 4 bases from J; bases unmatched to any gene: 8. CDR1 and CDR2 from the germline V gene are SEHNR and FQNEAQ (reference sequence). There are 14 residues in the CDR3. CDR3 region: CASRPQGGTTEAFF. CDR3 coding DNA: TGTGCCAGCAGACCTCAGGGGGGGACCACTGAAGCTTTCTTT. The variable domain in full, completed from reference TRBV7-9 and TRBJ1-1, reads DTGVSQNPRHKITKRGQNVTFRCDPISEHNRLYWYRQTLGQGPEFLTYFQNEAQLEKSRLLSDRFSAERPKGSFSTLEIQRTEQGDSAMYLCASRPQGGTTEAFFGQGTRLTVV.

A few counts support this clonotype. V is TRBV2 and J is TRBJ1-6, with 10 bases aligning to TRBD1. The CDR3 contains 15 residues. In germline, CDR1 is SNHLY, CDR2 FYNNEI. V lost 6 bases and J lost 5; bases outside the gene matches: 4. CDR3 DNA sequence: TGTGCCAGCAGACCCGGGACAGGGGATAATTCACCCCTCCACTTT. Translated, it gives CASRPGTGDNSPLHF. The full variable domain, in which reference TRBV2 and TRBJ1-6 provide the parts outside the CDR3, is EPEVTQTPSHQVTQMGQEVILRCVPISNHLYFYWYRQILGQKVEFLVSFYNNEISEKSEIFDDQFSVERPDGSNFTLKIRSTKLEDSAMYFCASRPGTGDNSPLHFGNGTRLTVT.

This clonotype was observed a handful of times. The gene calls are TRBV5-1 and TRBJ1-5, with TRBD1 as a possible D gene (5 bases). Trimming took 7 bases from V and 4 from J, leaving 24 bases between them. Germline values: CDR1 SGHRS, CDR2 YFSETQ. The CDR3 has 17 residues. CDR3 amino acids: CASSLYPQDTSNQPQHF. The CDR3 DNA reads as TGCGCCAGCTCCCTCTATCCCCAGGACACTTCTAATCAGCCCCAGCATTTT.

This clonotype appeared many times. The J gene is TRBJ2-5, the V gene TRBV3-1; the match to TRBD2 covers 11 bases. Per the germline V gene, CDR1 is LGHDT and CDR2 is YNNKEL (reference sequence). V lost 0 bases and J lost 6; bases outside the gene matches: 9. This CDR3 comprises 17 residues. CDR3 nucleotide sequence: TGTGCCAGCAGCCAAGATCGGCTGTTAGCGGGGGGGCAGACCCAGTACTTC. This translates into CASSQDRLLAGGQTQYF.